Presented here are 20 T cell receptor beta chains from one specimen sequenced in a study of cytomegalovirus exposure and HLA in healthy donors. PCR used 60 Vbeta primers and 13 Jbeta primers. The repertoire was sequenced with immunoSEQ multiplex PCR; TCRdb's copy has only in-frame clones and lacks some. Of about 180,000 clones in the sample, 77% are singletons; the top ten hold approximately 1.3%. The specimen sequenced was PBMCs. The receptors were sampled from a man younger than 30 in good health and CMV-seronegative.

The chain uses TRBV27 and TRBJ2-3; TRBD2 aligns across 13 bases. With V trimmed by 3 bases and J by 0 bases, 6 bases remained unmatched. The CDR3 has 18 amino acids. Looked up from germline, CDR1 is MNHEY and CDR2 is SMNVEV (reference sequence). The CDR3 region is CASSLMGLAGPSTDTQYF. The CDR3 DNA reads TGTGCCAGCAGTTTGATGGGACTAGCGGGACCTAGCACAGATACGCAGTATTTT.

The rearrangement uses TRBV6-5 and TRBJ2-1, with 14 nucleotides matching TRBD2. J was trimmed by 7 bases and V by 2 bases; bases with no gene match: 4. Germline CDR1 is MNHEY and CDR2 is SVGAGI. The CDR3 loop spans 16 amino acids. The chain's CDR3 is CASSYGGLAGVNEQFF. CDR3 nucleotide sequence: TGTGCCAGCAGTTACGGGGGACTAGCGGGAGTAAATGAGCAGTTCTTC.

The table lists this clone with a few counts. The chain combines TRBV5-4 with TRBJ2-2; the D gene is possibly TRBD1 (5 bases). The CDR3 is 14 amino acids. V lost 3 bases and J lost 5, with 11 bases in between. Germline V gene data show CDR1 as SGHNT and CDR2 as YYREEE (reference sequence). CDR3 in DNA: TGTGCCAGCAGCTCATCAGGGTTTACCGGGGAGCTGTTTTTT. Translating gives CASSSSGFTGELFF. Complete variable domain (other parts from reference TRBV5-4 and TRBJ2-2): ETGVTQSPTHLIKTRGQQVTLRCSSQSGHNTVSWYQQALGQGPQFIFQYYREEENGRGNFPPRFSGLQFPNYSSELNVNALELDDSALYLCASSSSGFTGELFFGEGSRLTVL.

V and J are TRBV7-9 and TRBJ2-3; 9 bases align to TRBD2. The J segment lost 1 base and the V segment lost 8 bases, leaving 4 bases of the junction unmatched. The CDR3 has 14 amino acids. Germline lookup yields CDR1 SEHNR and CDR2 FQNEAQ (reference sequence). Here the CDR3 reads CASQREARTDTQYF. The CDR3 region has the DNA TGTGCCAGCCAGCGGGAGGCCCGCACAGATACGCAGTATTTT.

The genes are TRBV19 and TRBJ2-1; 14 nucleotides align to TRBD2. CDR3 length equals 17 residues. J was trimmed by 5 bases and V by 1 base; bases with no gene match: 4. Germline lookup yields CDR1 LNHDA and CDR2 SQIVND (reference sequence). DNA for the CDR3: TGTGCCAGTAGTATAGGGGTGGGACTAGCGGGGGACAATGAGCAGTTCTTC. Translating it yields CASSIGVGLAGDNEQFF.

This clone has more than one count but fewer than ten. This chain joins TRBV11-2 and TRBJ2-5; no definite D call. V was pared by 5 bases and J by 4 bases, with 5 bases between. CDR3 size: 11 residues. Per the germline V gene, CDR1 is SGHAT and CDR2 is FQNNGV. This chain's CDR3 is CASSTAETQYF. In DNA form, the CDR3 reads TGTGCCAGCAGCACAGCAGAGACCCAGTACTTC.

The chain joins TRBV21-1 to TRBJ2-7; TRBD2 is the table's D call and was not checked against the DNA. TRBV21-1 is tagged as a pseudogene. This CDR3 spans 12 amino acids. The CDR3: CASSKEGGEQYF. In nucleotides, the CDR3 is TGTGCCAGCAGCAAAGAGGGAGGCGAGCAGTACTTC.

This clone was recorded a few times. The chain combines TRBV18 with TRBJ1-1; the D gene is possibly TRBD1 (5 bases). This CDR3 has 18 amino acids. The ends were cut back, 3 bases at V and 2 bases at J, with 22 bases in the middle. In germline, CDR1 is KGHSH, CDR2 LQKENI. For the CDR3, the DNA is TGTGCCAGCTCACCGCGGGCCCGACAGACGGGAGTCAACACTGAAGCTTTCTTT. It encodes CASSPRARQTGVNTEAFF.

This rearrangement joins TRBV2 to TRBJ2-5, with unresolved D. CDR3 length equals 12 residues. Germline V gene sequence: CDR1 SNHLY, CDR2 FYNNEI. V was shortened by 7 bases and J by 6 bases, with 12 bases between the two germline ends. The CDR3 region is CASKAVIQTQYF. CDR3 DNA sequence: TGTGCCAGCAAGGCGGTGATCCAGACCCAGTACTTC. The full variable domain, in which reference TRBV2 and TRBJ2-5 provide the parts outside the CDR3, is EPEVTQTPSHQVTQMGQEVILRCVPISNHLYFYWYRQILGQKVEFLVSFYNNEISEKSEIFDDQFSVERPDGSNFTLKIRSTKLEDSAMYFCASKAVIQTQYFGPGTRLLVL.

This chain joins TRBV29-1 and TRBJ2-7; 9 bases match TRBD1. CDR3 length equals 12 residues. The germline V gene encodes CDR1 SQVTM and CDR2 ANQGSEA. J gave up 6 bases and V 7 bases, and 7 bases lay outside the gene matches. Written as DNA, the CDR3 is TGCAGCGGAGAGGGACAGGGAGGCGAGCAGTACTTC. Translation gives CSGEGQGGEQYF.

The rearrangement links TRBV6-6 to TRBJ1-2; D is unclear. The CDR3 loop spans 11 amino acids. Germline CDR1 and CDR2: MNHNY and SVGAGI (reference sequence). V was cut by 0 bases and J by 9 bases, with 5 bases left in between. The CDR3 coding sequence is TGTGCCAGCAGTTACTCGTTAAGCTACACCTTC. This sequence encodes CASSYSLSYTF.

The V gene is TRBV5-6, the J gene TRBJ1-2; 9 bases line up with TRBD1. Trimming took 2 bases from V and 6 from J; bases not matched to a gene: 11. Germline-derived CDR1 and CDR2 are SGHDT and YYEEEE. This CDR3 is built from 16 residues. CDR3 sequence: CASSFFGGTGRHGYTF. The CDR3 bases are TGTGCCAGCAGCTTCTTCGGGGGGACAGGGAGGCATGGCTACACCTTC.

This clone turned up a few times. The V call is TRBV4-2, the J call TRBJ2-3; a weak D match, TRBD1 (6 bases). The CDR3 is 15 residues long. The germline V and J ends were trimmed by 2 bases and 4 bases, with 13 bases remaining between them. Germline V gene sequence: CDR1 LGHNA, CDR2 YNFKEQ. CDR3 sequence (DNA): TGTGCCAGCAGCCAACCAGGGAAGGGGGCAGATACGCAGTATTTT. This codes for CASSQPGKGADTQYF.

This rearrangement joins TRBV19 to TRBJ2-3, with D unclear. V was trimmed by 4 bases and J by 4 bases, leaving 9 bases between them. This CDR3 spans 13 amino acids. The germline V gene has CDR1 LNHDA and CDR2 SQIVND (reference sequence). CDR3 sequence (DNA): TGTGCCAGTAGTACCCCCTTAGCAGATACGCAGTATTTT. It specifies CASSTPLADTQYF.

The CDR3, as DNA: TGTGCCAGCAGCCCCGGGACTGGGAATGAGCAGTTCTTC. The encoded protein is CASSPGTGNEQFF. This chain links TRBV11-2 with TRBJ2-1, with D perhaps TRBD2 (6 bases). CDR1 and CDR2 from the germline V gene are SGHAT and FQNNGV. The ends were cut back, 5 bases at V and 7 bases at J, with 12 bases in the middle. The CDR3 is 13 residues long.

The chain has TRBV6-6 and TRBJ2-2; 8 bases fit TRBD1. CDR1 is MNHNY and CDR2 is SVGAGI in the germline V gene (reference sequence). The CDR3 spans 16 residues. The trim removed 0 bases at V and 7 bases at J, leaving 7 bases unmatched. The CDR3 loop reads CASSYSSRGLDGELFF. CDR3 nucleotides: TGTGCCAGCAGTTACTCGTCCAGGGGGCTTGACGGGGAGCTGTTTTTT.

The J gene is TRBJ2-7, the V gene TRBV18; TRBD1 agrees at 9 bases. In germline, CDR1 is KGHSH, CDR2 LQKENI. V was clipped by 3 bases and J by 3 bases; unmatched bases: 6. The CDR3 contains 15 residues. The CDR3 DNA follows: TGTGCCAGCTCACCGCCCGGGACAGGGTACTACGAGCAGTACTTC. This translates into CASSPPGTGYYEQYF. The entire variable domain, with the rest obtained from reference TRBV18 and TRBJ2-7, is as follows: NAGVMQNPRHLVRRRGQEARLRCSPMKGHSHVYWYRQLPEEGLKFMVYLQKENIIDESGMPKERFSAEFPKEGPSILRIQQVVRGDSAAYFCASSPPGTGYYEQYFGPGTRLTVT.

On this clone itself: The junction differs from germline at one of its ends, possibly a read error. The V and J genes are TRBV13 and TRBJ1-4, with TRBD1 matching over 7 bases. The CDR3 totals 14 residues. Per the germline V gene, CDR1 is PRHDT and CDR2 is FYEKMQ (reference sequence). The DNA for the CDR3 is TGTGCCAGCAGCCTAGGGGGCCGGAATGAAAAACTGTTTTTT. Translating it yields CASSLGGRNEKLFF. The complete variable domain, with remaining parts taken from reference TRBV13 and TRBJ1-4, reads AAGVIQSPRHLIKEKRETATLKCYPIPRHDTVYWYQQGPGQDPQFLISFYEKMQSDKGSIPDRFSAQQFSDYHSELNMSSLELGDSALYFCASSLGGRNEKLFFGSGTQLSVL.

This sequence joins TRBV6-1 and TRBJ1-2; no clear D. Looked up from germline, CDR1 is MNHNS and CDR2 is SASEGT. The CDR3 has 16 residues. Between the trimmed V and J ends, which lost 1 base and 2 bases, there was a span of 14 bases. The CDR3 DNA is TGTGCCAGCAGTGAAGGGTTAGCGGCCGCCAACTATGGCTACACCTTC. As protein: CASSEGLAAANYGYTF.

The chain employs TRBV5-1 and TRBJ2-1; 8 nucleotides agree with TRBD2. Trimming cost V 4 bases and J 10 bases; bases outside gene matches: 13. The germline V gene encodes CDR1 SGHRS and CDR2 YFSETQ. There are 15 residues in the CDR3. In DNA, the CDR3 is TGCGCCAGCAGCCCGCAGTGGGGGACTAGGGGCGAGCAGTTCTTC. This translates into CASSPQWGTRGEQFF.